This T cell receptor (beta chain) was identified in a study of T cell responses to AZD1222 COVID-19 vaccine. Whole-study results and caveats: The peak T cell response came first, and repertoires were sampled only after it. Two AZD1222 administrations were followed by greater Spike-specific TCR breadth and depth.

The V end lost 4 bases, the J end lost 7 bases, and 9 bases lay between the germline ends. Germline V lookup: CDR1 KGHDR, CDR2 SFDVKD. The CDR3 sequence is 12 residues long. This clone was counted only a few times. Antigen: not known. Clones were read by immunoSEQ multiplex PCR, and TCRdb kept only the in-frame ones, dropping some. The sample lists 50,000 to 70,000 clones, around 85% occurring once. Sequenced here: peripheral blood, sampled on day 0 of MenACWY control vaccination. This chain links TRBV24-1 with TRBJ1-1; D ambiguous. This receptor was identified in an adult in good health. The CDR3 DNA follows: TGTGCCACCAGTGAACCCTGGGGTGAAGCTTTCTTT. Translated: CATSEPWGEAFF.